Reported below is one T cell receptor (beta chain). 400 to 550 ng RNA was reverse transcribed with alpha and beta constant-region primers. Alpha and beta chain libraries were made separately by chain-specific third strand synthesis with multiplexing indices. TCRdb re-analysed the 5' RACE reads in MiXCR, keeping a single row per CDR3 protein. Among 15,000 to 20,000 distinct CDR3 sequences listed, approximately 9.1% were seen once. This entry comes from a study of HIV-infected patients and healthy controls. All unsorted peripheral T cells were captured because whole blood was used without fractionation. CDR3 length equals 15 residues. The germline CDR1 and CDR2 sequences are SQVTM and ANQGSEA. The V and J ends lost 3 bases and 6 bases, in that order; junction bases with no gene match: 10.

This receptor was taken from an adult in good health. Input material: blood. The V and J genes are TRBV29-1 and TRBJ2-2; the match to TRBD1 covers 7 bases. CDR3 residues: CSVEAPTGWAGELFF. The CDR3, as DNA: TGCAGCGTTGAGGCCCCGACAGGGTGGGCCGGGGAGCTGTTTTTT.